This T cell receptor (beta chain) was obtained from a study of T cell clones after liver transplantation. About the study: Post-transplant blood was tracked for graft-donor-reactive T cell clones identified in a pre-transplant mixed lymphocyte reaction. Pre-transplant mixed lymphocyte reactions yielded third-party-reactive TCRbeta sequences as comparators for graft-donor-reactive sequences. At least one year of complete immunosuppression withdrawal without enzymes over twice normal defined tolerance.

Some clones are missing from TCRdb's copy, which holds only in-frame ones; the method was immunoSEQ multiplex PCR. The data hold around 100,000 clones, with approximately 79% observed a single time. Overall study findings and caveats: Compared with third party-reactive sequences, donor-reactive ones declined more, independent of withdrawal success.

Regarding this clone: What it binds is not known.

The sample was CD4+ T cells from blood, taken 45 to 50 months after liver transplant. This TCR was sampled from a human patient who received a liver transplant. Some T cells may be transferred from the graft donor.

CDR3 region: CSVQNRGGYDEQYF. The CDR3 coding sequence is TGCAGCGTTCAGAACAGGGGGGGGTACGACGAGCAGTACTTC. J is TRBJ2-7 and V is TRBV29-1, with D possibly TRBD1 on 8 matching bases. V was shortened by 5 bases and J by 5 bases, with 19 bases between the two germline ends. Per the germline V gene, CDR1 is SQVTM and CDR2 is ANQGSEA. CDR3 length: 14 residues.